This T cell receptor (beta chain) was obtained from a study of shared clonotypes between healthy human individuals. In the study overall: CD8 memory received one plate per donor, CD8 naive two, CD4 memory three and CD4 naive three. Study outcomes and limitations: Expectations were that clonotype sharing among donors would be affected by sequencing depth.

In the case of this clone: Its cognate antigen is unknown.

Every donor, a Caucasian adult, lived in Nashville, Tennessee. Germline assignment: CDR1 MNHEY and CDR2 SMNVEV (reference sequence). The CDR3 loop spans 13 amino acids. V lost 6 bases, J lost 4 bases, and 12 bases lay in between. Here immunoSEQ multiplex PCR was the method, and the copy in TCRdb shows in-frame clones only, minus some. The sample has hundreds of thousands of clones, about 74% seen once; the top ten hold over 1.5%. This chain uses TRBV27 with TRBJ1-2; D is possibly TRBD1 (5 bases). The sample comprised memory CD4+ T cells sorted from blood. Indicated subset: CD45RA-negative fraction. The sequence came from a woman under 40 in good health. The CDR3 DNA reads TGTGCCAGCAGGCCCCTGGGGGGCTATGGCTACACCTTC. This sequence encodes CASRPLGGYGYTF.